This TCR beta chain was obtained from a study of T cells after yellow fever vaccination (dated by TCRdb to the late 2010s). General notes on the study: The SMART-Seq v4 Ultra Low Input RNA kit was used to prepare libraries from fractions with low cell numbers. To follow T-cell clones before and after both primary and booster YFV17D yellow fever vaccination, bulk TCR alpha and beta repertoires underwent longitudinal sequencing. Two healthy male donors, one aged 18 to 29 and one aged 30 to 39 years, were included in the cohort. Blood was drawn at multiple timepoints before and after primary and secondary immunization, with bulk PBMC replicates and cell subsets isolated.

Reading the label with the study, this specimen's treatment or condition is: live attenuated yellow fever vaccine strain. A standard Ficoll-Paque protocol was used to isolate PBMCs from peripheral blood. Dynabeads CD4 and CD8 positive selection kits were used to isolate CD4 and CD8 T-cell fractions. RNA was extracted with TriZol from bulk PBMCs, CD4 and CD8 fractions, and dextramer-positive and dextramer-negative fractions. There are a few counts of this clonotype. What this receptor recognizes is not known. No much larger clonotype is one base removed from it; base qualities were not supplied. The V end loses 6 bases and the J end loses 6 bases, and a stretch of 17 bases separates them. Including the terminal cysteine and phenylalanine, the CDR3 comprises 14 residues. The CDR3 DNA has 42 bases and is translated from base 1. CDR1 and CDR2 are read off the germline V gene as MDHEN and SYDVKM. Broad study findings and their caveats: Computational filtering was needed because FACS-sorted repertoires could contain abundant contaminating clonotypes from the bulk population. After the booster, most clones that had expanded after primary vaccination were detected again (approximately 95% of CD4 and roughly 86% of CD8), suggesting broad maintenance of memory. Because only a couple of donors were included in the study, the extent to which the findings can be generalized is limited. Compared with the primary T-cell response, the secondary T-cell response was weaker but faster, peaking on day 5 rather than day 15. A small fraction of clonotypes appeared in both the CD4 and CD8 compartments, likely as a result of convergent recombination.

Sequencer: Illumina NovaSeq 6000. Synthesis of TCR cDNA relied on 5'RACE template switching, a step that introduced a universal primer site along with unique molecular identifiers. cDNA synthesis was primed from both the TCR alpha and TCR beta constant segments. Two PCR steps were used to amplify libraries, with sample barcodes and sequencing adapters being added in the second step. Libraries were sequenced on Illumina HiSeq 2500 (2x100 bp) or NovaSeq (2x150 bp). As for the authors' bioinformatics: MIGEC was used to demultiplex reads and collapse the reads into UMI consensus sequences, and MiXCR was used for V(D)J alignment. Clonotypes responding to the vaccine were identified with edgeR on replicate PBMC samples, with the criteria of FDR below 0.01 and a log2 fold change above 5 up to day 15. CD4 or CD8 identity was assigned to each bulk clonotype according to whether the clonotype was present at higher abundance in the sequenced CD4 repertoire or the sequenced CD8 repertoire. The raw public reads went through TCRdb reprocessing: fastp at Q25, MiXCR clone calling, in-frame beta chains kept. Each CDR3 protein appears once, grouped with its most common genes and DNA. Here the V and J calls rest on TCRdb's processing, not on the authors' analysis. The sample has approximately 300,000 distinct CDR3 sequences on record, about 10% of them singletons. Approximately 3.3% of the sample is held by the ten biggest clonotypes.

The receptor chain draws on TRBV28 and TRBJ1-1; the D gene is not confidently resolved. This clonotype was sampled from a man younger than 35 who received the YFV17D yellow fever vaccine. Material: CD4+ T cells sorted from PBMCs, obtained 45 days after the yellow fever booster vaccination. The bases are TGTGCCAGCAGCCCCCCCTCACTCGTCGCTGAAGCTTTCTTT. Translated, this gives CASSPPSLVAEAFF.